The 2 T cell receptor beta chains below were found in one sample sequenced in a study of shared clonotypes between healthy human individuals. The repertoire was sequenced with immunoSEQ multiplex PCR; TCRdb's copy has only in-frame clones and lacks some. The sample contains more than 450,000 clones, less than 85% of which appear only once. Sequenced sample: PBMCs. All receptors come from a middle-aged woman in good health. Some clones in this sample may be carry-over from other donors' samples.

This chain uses TRBV10-3 with TRBJ2-7; D is perhaps TRBD1 (5 bases). The germline gives CDR1 ENHRY, CDR2 SYGVKD. The CDR3 runs to 11 residues. V lost 8 bases to trimming and J lost 6 bases, with 11 bases between them. The CDR3 sequence: CAIGIRVEQYF. CDR3 nucleotides: TGTGCCATCGGTATCAGGGTCGAGCAGTACTTC.

DNA for the CDR3: TGTGCCATCAGTTCTGGACTAGCGCCGGAGACCCAGTACTTC. This sequence encodes CAISSGLAPETQYF. This chain links TRBV10-3 with TRBJ2-5, with 9 nucleotides matching TRBD2. Germline V gene sequence: CDR1 ENHRY, CDR2 SYGVKD. The J segment lost 5 bases and the V segment lost 5 bases, leaving 6 bases of the junction unmatched. The CDR3 is 14 amino acids.